There are many counts of the clone carrying this TCR beta chain. A junction end diverges from the germline sequence, so it may reflect a read error. The source of the sample is a study of T-cell reconstitution after alpha-beta-depleted transplantation in children. The authors prepared the TCRbeta library with unique molecular identifiers. TCRdb independently ran MiXCR on the PCR reads; one entry per CDR3 protein. The table records some 390,000 distinct CDR3 sequences, roughly 22% of them present only once. Germline values: CDR1 SGHAT, CDR2 FQNNGV. This CDR3 region has 15 residues. The chain recombines TRBV11-2 with TRBJ2-1; possibly TRBD1 or TRBD2 for D (6 bases each). Material: PBMCs from the stem cell graft donor, obtained from the stem cell graft. This clonotype was obtained from a human donor who donated a stem cell graft to a child with acute myeloid leukemia. CDR3: CATSLGGIPPYEQFF. Written as DNA, the CDR3 is TGTGCCACCAGCTTAGGGGGGATACCTCCCTATGAGCAGTTCTTC.